This T cell receptor beta chain appears in the sequencing data of a study of CD8+ T cells in alopecia areata (dated by TCRdb to about 2018). With respect to the entire study: The treated patients took part in an open-label pilot trial in which moderate-to-severe alopecia areata was treated with oral tofacitinib at 5 to 10 mg twice daily. Patients stayed on tofacitinib for 6 to 18 months and then had 6 months of follow-up off drug so that delayed response and recurrence could be assessed. TCRbeta CDR3 regions were amplified by immunoSEQ multiplex PCR using 35 Vbeta forward and 13 Jbeta reverse primers. Biopsies were taken from tofacitinib-treated patients at baseline and at 4 and 24 weeks of treatment, and a later scalp biopsy was taken in several of the tofacitinib-treated patients. For the treated patients, the SALT score, which quantifies what percentage of scalp surface area is affected, served as the measure of disease severity. In both human patients and the C3H/HeJ mouse model, the study applied high-throughput TCRbeta sequencing to look at T cell clonal expansion in alopecia areata. RNA was obtained with the PAXgene miRNA kit for fixed scalp, the miRNeasy kit for PBMCs, and the RNeasy kit for mouse skin. Scalp clonality was compared across normal scalp (n=4), patchy alopecia areata scalp (n=8), and alopecia totalis/universalis scalp (n=8). Human TCRbeta sequencing covered scalp tissue and sorted CD4+ and CD8+ peripheral blood T cells from patchy and totalis/universalis alopecia areata patients and healthy controls. Overall study results and their limits: Tofacitinib significantly lowered scalp clonality and the number of expanded CD8+ clones among the top 100 scalp clones. Shared TCR sequences between patients were less evident than in mice, which may be partly attributable to HLA diversity in the patient population. Unlike mouse skin, which is dominated by gammadelta T cells, normal human skin has resident alphabeta T cells that are also sequenced, and this complicates analysis of the scalp TCR repertoire. The treated cohort was small, with a single nonresponder, so links between baseline CD8+ expansion and response need larger studies. Higher clonality and more expanded CD8+ clones were observed in lesional scalp than in normal scalp, particularly in alopecia totalis/universalis, a finding suggestive of antigenic drive. Many expanded lesional clones were found to persist in scalp and blood during tofacitinib treatment, and relapse after treatment cessation may be partly explained by this persistence.

With respect to this clone: It lacks a known antigen. Qualities for individual bases were not recorded, and no much larger clone is one base off.

The time point label here, explained by the study, means: 20 to 30 weeks on oral tofacitinib. Interpreted using the paper, the treatment or condition label stands for: oral pan-JAK inhibitor, 5-10 mg twice daily. From alopecia areata patients, peripheral blood was collected along with lesional scalp punch biopsies. PBMCs were isolated by density centrifugation and stained for CD3, CD4 and CD8, after which CD4+ and CD8+ T cells were sorted on a FACSAria. CDR1 and CDR2, looked up from the germline V gene (reference sequence), are SEHNR and FQNEAQ. V is cut back by 6 bases and J by 7 bases, with 16 bases in the junction unmatched. There are 17 amino acids in the CDR3, from cysteine to phenylalanine inclusive. The retained sequence is limited to the CDR3, 51 bases, with the frame set at the first base. Library method: the immunoSEQ multiplex PCR assay. For TCR sequencing, RNA was extracted from every sample and reverse transcribed into cDNA to serve as template. First-strand cDNA was synthesized with SuperScript III using a 2:1 mix of oligo-dT and random hexamers. A synthetic immune receptor repertoire was used to assess amplification bias, and residual bias was removed computationally. Under the source paper's analysis protocol: Raw reads were preprocessed to remove errors, and CDR3 was defined by IMGT conventions from the conserved cysteine to phenylalanine. Clonality was calculated as 1 minus Shannon entropy normalized by log2 of the number of productive unique TCRs. Whether each scalp clone was CD4 or CD8 was inferred by checking scalp TCRbeta sequences against the CD4 and CD8 repertoires from sorted blood. The clones in this table, taken by TCRdb from immuneACCESS, are in-frame only. Not every clone is retained; where verified, under half of the shortfall comes from an unresolved V gene, and the cause of the rest is unknown. V, J and clone size reflect that table, while D and trimming were determined from the DNA. The table for this sample lists around 200,000 clones; roughly 64% of them were counted only once. Of the sample, about 12% is held by the ten largest clones.

Sample: CD8+ T cells sorted from blood, taken at week 24, from a patient treated with tofacitinib. This chain joins TRBV7-9 to TRBJ2-1, with 9 bases aligning to TRBD2. The TCR originated in a human donor with alopecia areata. The CDR3 protein is CASSVEAAGLASNEQFF. The bases are TGTGCCAGCAGTGTAGAGGCAGCAGGACTAGCGAGTAATGAGCAGTTCTTC.